One and the same sample provided the 7 T cell receptor beta chains below, sequenced in a study of shared clonotypes between healthy human individuals (TCRdb year 2020). For the CD8 naive samples, CD45RO-negative cells were positively selected for CCR7, yielding a CD45RA+CCR7+ population from which TemRA cells were excluded. The library came from the immunoSEQ multiplex PCR assay. TCRdb obtained this table from immuneACCESS and retained in-frame rearrangements with V and J assigned. These tables miss some clones; where compared with another copy, unresolved V genes account for less than half of the shortfall, and the remainder is unexplained. This sample lists around 1.9 million clones; just over 90% were detected once. The ten largest account for about 1.7% of the sample. Sample: naive CD8+ T cells from PBMCs. Per the publication, the cell subset or site label means: CD45RA+CCR7+. These receptors were collected from a man aged 18 to 29 in good health. Some clones in this sample may be carry-over from other donors' samples.

A note on this clone: The same CDR3 arises from other DNA sequences in this sample as well. The chain is built from TRBV19 and TRBJ2-7; TRBD1 matches at 8 bases. Germline-derived CDR1 and CDR2 are LNHDA and SQIVND (reference sequence). This CDR3 is built from 13 residues. Losses at the gene ends were 3 bases for V and 3 bases for J; bases not matched to a gene: 1. CDR3 DNA: TGTGCCAGTAGTATCGACAGGGGCTACGAGCAGTACTTC. Translating gives CASSIDRGYEQYF. Filled out from reference TRBV19 and TRBJ2-7, the complete variable domain reads DGGITQSPKYLFRKEGQNVTLSCEQNLNHDAMYWYRQDPGQGLRLIYYSQIVNDFQKGDIAEGYSVSREKKESFPLTVTSAQKNPTAFYLCASSIDRGYEQYFGPGTRLTVT.

The chain links TRBV5-6 to TRBJ1-3; the D gene is possibly TRBD1 (5 bases). The germline V gene encodes CDR1 SGHDT and CDR2 YYEEEE. This CDR3 spans 15 amino acids. V lost 2 bases to trimming and J lost 4 bases, with 13 bases between them. The CDR3 sequence is CASSFSGEAGNTIYF. The DNA for the CDR3 is TGTGCCAGCAGCTTCTCGGGGGAGGCCGGAAACACCATATATTTT.

The gene calls are TRBV5-1 and TRBJ2-1; no clear D gene. Germline-derived CDR1 and CDR2 are SGHRS and YFSETQ. CDR3 length equals 12 residues. V shed 0 bases and J shed 8 bases, with 6 bases lying between them. The CDR3 loop reads CASSLEMYEQFF. The CDR3 DNA is TGCGCCAGCAGCTTGGAGATGTATGAGCAGTTCTTC.

The genes are TRBV28 and TRBJ1-4; D is unresolved. CDR1 is MDHEN, CDR2 SYDVKM, per germline. The CDR3 sequence is 15 residues long. Trimming took 5 bases from V and 8 from J, leaving 18 bases between them. The CDR3 protein is CASSQSLRTVEKLFF. The CDR3 nucleotides read TGTGCCAGCAGTCAATCTTTACGGACGGTCGAAAAACTGTTTTTT. Full variable domain (outside the CDR3, taken from reference TRBV28 and TRBJ1-4): DVKVTQSSRYLVKRTGEKVFLECVQDMDHENMFWYRQDPGLGLRLIYFSYDVKMKEKGDIPEGYSVSREKKERFSLILESASTNQTSMYLCASSQSLRTVEKLFFGSGTQLSVL.

The rearrangement uses TRBV6-5 and TRBJ2-3, with D perhaps TRBD1 or TRBD2 (5 bases each). The V end lost 0 bases, the J end lost 1 base, and 8 bases lay between the germline ends. Germline V lookup: CDR1 MNHEY, CDR2 SVGAGI. The CDR3 extends over 15 amino acids. The chain's CDR3 is CASSYSQGGTDTQYF. CDR3 bases: TGTGCCAGCAGTTACTCCCAGGGAGGCACAGATACGCAGTATTTT.

The J gene is TRBJ2-5, the V gene TRBV7-9; D is unresolved. There are 13 residues in the CDR3. CDR1 and CDR2 (germline): SEHNR, FQNEAQ (reference sequence). Trimming left V 3 bases short and J 5 bases short, with 10 bases between. CDR3 sequence reads: CASSLSREETQYF. The CDR3 DNA follows: TGTGCCAGCAGCTTGAGTCGTGAGGAGACCCAGTACTTC.

The chain has TRBV7-9 and TRBJ2-5, with 8 bases lining up with TRBD2. The germline gives CDR1 SEHNR, CDR2 FQNEAQ (reference sequence). Trimming cost V 4 bases and J 4 bases; bases outside gene matches: 8. The length of the CDR3 is 15 residues. The CDR3 region is CASSSGTSYGETQYF. The DNA of the CDR3 is TGTGCCAGCAGCTCCGGGACTAGTTACGGAGAGACCCAGTACTTC.